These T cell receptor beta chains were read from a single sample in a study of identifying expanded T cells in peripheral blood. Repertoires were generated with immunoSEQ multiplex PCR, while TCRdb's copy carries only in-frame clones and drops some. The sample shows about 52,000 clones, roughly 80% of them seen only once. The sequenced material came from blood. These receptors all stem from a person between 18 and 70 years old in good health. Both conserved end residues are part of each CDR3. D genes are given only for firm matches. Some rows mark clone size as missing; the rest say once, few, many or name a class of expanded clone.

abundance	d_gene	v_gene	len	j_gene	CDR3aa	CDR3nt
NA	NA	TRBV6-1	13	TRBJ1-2	CASSNGNPYGYTF	TGTGCCAGCAGTAACGGGAATCCCTATGGCTACACCTTC
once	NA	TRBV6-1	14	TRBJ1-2	CASTIGGAQVGYTF	TGTGCCAGCACCATCGGGGGGGCGCAGGTTGGCTACACCTTC
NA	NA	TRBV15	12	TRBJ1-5	CATSRDSQPQHF	TGTGCCACCAGCAGAGATTCTCAGCCCCAGCATTTT
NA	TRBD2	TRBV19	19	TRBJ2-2	CASSPGLAGGPPSTGELFF	TGTGCCAGTAGTCCGGGACTAGCGGGAGGGCCACCGAGCACCGGGGAGCTGTTTTTT
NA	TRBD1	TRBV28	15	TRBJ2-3	CASSSVQGVGDTQYF	TGTGCCAGCAGTTCCGTCCAGGGGGTGGGCGATACGCAGTATTTT
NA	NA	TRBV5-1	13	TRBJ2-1	CASSVDAHNEQFF	TGCGCCAGCAGCGTCGACGCGCACAATGAGCAGTTCTTC
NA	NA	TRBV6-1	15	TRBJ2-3	CASSEKGHSPDTQYF	TGTGCCAGCAGTGAAAAGGGGCACAGTCCAGATACGCAGTATTTT
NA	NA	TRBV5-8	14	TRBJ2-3	CASSLGVSTDTQYF	TGTGCCAGCAGCTTGGGGGTTTCAACAGATACGCAGTATTTT
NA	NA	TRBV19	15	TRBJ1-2	CASSIAALGKQGYTF	TGTGCCAGTAGTATAGCAGCCCTGGGGAAGCAGGGCTACACCTTC
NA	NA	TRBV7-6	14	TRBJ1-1	CASSSFRGNTEAFF	TGTGCCAGCAGCAGTTTCAGGGGGAACACTGAAGCTTTCTTT
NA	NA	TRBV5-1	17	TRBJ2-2	CASSLGHSGANTGELFF	TGCGCCAGCAGCTTGGGCCATAGCGGAGCGAACACCGGGGAGCTGTTTTTT
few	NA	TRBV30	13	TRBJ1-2	CAWTSRLNYGYTF	TGTGCCTGGACTAGCAGGCTGAACTATGGCTACACCTTC
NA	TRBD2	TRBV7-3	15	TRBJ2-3	CASSLLAGPRDTQYF	TGTGCCAGCAGCCTTCTAGCGGGCCCGAGGGATACGCAGTATTTT
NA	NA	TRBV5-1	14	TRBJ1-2	CASSLGGHADGYTF	TGCGCCAGCAGCTTGGGGGGACACGCGGATGGCTACACCTTC
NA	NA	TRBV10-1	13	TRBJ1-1	CASRSDSNTEAFF	TGCGCCAGCAGGTCAGATAGCAACACTGAAGCTTTCTTT
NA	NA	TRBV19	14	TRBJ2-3	CASSPRAGADTQYF	TGTGCCAGTAGTCCCCGGGCAGGGGCAGATACGCAGTATTTT
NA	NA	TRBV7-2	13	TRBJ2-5	CASSPHWLETQYF	TGTGCCAGCAGCCCTCACTGGTTGGAGACCCAGTACTTC
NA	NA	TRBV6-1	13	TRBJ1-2	CASMGAGPYGYTF	TGTGCCAGCATGGGGGCAGGGCCCTATGGCTACACCTTC
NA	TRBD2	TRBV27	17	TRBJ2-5	CASSPPTSGFYRETQYF	TGTGCCAGCAGTCCCCCGACTAGCGGGTTCTATAGGGAGACCCAGTACTTC
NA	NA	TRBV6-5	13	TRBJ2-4	CASSYGAKNIQYF	TGTGCCAGCAGTTATGGGGCCAAAAACATTCAGTACTTC
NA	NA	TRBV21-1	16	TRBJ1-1	CASSKRKHPLNTEAFF	TGTGCCAGCAGCAAACGAAAACATCCCCTGAACACTGAAGCTTTCTTT
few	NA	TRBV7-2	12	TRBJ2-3	CASSPRKGTQYF	TGTGCCAGCAGCCCACGAAAGGGTACGCAGTATTTT
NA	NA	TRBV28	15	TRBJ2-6	CASSSPNPGANVLTF	TGTGCCAGCAGTTCCCCAAACCCTGGGGCCAACGTCCTGACTTTC
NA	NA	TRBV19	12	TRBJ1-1	CASSTGYTEAFF	TGTGCCAGTAGTACAGGGTACACTGAAGCTTTCTTT
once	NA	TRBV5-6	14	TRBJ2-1	CASSLVSRDNEQFF	TGTGCCAGCAGCTTGGTATCGCGGGACAATGAGCAGTTCTTC
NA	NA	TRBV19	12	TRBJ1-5	CASSEGGQPQHF	TGTGCCAGTAGCGAAGGGGGGCAGCCCCAGCATTTT
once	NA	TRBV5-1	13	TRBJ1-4	CASSSGSNEKLFF	TGCGCCAGCAGCTCCGGGAGTAATGAAAAACTGTTTTTT
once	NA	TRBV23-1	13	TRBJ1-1	CAAGQRKNTEAFF	TGCGCCGCTGGACAGCGGAAGAACACTGAAGCTTTCTTT
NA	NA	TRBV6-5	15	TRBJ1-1	CASSYSTGRWTEAFF	TGTGCCAGCAGTTACTCGACGGGGCGGTGGACTGAAGCTTTCTTT
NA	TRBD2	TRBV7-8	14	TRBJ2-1	CASSFASGGSEQFF	TGTGCCAGCAGCTTTGCTAGCGGGGGGAGTGAGCAGTTCTTC